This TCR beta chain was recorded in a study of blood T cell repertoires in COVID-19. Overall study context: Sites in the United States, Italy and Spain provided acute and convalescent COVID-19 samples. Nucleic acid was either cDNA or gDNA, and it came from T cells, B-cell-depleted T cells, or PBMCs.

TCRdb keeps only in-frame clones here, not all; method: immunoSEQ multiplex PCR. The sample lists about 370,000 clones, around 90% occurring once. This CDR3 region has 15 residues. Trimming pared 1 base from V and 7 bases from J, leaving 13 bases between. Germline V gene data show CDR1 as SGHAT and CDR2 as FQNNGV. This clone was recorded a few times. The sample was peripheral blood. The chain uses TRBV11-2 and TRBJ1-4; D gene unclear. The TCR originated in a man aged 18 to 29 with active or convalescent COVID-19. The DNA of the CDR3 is TGTGCCAGCAGCTTAGTGTCCAGGCGCTCTGAAAAACTGTTTTTT. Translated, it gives CASSLVSRRSEKLFF.